This is a list of T cell receptor beta chains from one sample in a study of CD8 T cells in Susac syndrome. TCRdb re-analysed the immunoSEQ multiplex PCR reads in MiXCR, keeping a single row per CDR3 protein. Of about 85,000 distinct CDR3 sequences in the sample, over 90% are singletons; the top ten hold about 0.45%. The sequenced material came from CD8+ T cells from PBMCs. The receptors stem from a human donor with Susac syndrome. CDR3s include the opening cysteine and the closing phenylalanine or tryptophan. D genes are given only for firm matches. Part of the rows lack a size; the others show once, few, many or a class for expanded clones.

15	TRBD1	TRBV27	TRBJ1-2	.	CASSWTGGEWDGYTF	TGTGCCAGCAGTTGGACAGGGGGTGAGTGGGATGGCTACACCTTC
15	TRBD1	TRBV25-1	TRBJ2-2	.	CASSEKTGSAGELFF	TGTGCCAGCAGTGAAAAGACAGGGAGTGCCGGGGAGCTGTTTTTT
17	.	TRBV5-1	TRBJ2-4	.	CASSLVGGSPSENIQYF	TGCGCCAGCAGCTTGGTGGGCGGCAGCCCCTCCGAAAACATTCAGTACTTC
15	.	TRBV9	TRBJ2-1	.	CASSLTSSRVDEQFF	TGTGCCAGCAGCTTGACCTCTAGCAGGGTCGATGAGCAGTTCTTC
15	TRBD1	TRBV29-1	TRBJ2-2	.	CSVDGQGTNTGELFF	TGCAGCGTTGACGGACAGGGGACCAACACCGGGGAGCTGTTTTTT
15	TRBD2	TRBV20-1	TRBJ2-1	.	CSALPSGSSYNEQFF	TGCAGTGCTCTGCCTAGCGGGAGTTCATACAATGAGCAGTTCTTC
16	.	TRBV9	TRBJ2-3	few	CASSVGVQGRTDTQYF	TGTGCCAGCAGCGTAGGTGTTCAAGGGAGGACAGATACGCAGTATTTT
15	TRBD2	TRBV20-1	TRBJ2-5	.	CSARVLAGYQETQYF	TGCAGTGCTAGAGTTTTAGCGGGGTACCAAGAGACCCAGTACTTC
16	TRBD2	TRBV6-1	TRBJ2-3	.	CASSERTGLALDTQYF	TGTGCCAGCAGTGAAAGGACGGGACTAGCCTTGGATACGCAGTATTTT
18	TRBD2	TRBV7-6	TRBJ2-1	.	CASSLGGLAGGLNNEQFF	TGTGCCAGCAGCTTGGGGGGACTAGCGGGAGGGCTAAACAATGAGCAGTTCTTC
15	.	TRBV12-5	TRBJ1-4	.	CASGNRESANEKLFF	TGTGCTAGTGGAAACAGGGAGAGTGCTAATGAAAAACTGTTTTTT
13	.	TRBV29-1	TRBJ1-1	.	CSAVNTGDTEAFF	TGCAGCGCCGTAAACACCGGGGACACTGAAGCTTTCTTT
15	TRBD2	TRBV19	TRBJ2-5	.	CASSIIAGGEETQYF	TGTGCCAGTAGTATTATAGCGGGAGGGGAAGAGACCCAGTACTTC
14	.	TRBV9	TRBJ2-7	.	CASSFGAGEAEQYF	TGTGCCAGCAGCTTCGGGGCAGGGGAAGCCGAGCAGTACTTC
15	TRBD2	TRBV7-2	TRBJ2-7	.	CASSPGLAGPYEQYF	TGTGCCAGCAGCCCGGGACTAGCGGGGCCCTACGAGCAGTACTTC
15	TRBD1	TRBV2	TRBJ1-1	.	CASGGDRVKGTEAFF	TGTGCCAGCGGGGGGGACAGGGTGAAGGGGACTGAAGCTTTCTTT
15	.	TRBV2	TRBJ1-2	.	CASSYREGERAGYTF	TGTGCCAGCAGTTACAGGGAGGGGGAAAGAGCGGGCTACACCTTC
14	.	TRBV18	TRBJ2-7	.	CASSPPLNPYEQYF	TGTGCCAGCTCACCGCCTCTAAACCCCTACGAGCAGTACTTC
19	TRBD1	TRBV4-1	TRBJ1-1	.	CASSRGRYQGVVPDTEAFF	TGCGCCAGCAGCCGAGGAAGATACCAGGGGGTGGTGCCGGACACTGAAGCTTTCTTT
15	.	TRBV6-5	TRBJ2-1	.	CASSYSDRSYNEQFF	TGTGCCAGCAGTTACTCGGATAGGTCCTACAATGAGCAGTTCTTC
13	.	TRBV28	TRBJ2-7	.	CASSFGQPLEQYF	TGTGCCAGCAGCTTTGGACAGCCTCTCGAGCAGTACTTC
15	TRBD2	TRBV20-1	TRBJ2-1	.	CSAREGLAVYNEQFF	TGCAGTGCTAGAGAGGGACTAGCGGTGTACAATGAGCAGTTCTTC
12	.	TRBV13	TRBJ2-5	.	CASSPGSETQYF	TGTGCCAGCAGCCCCGGCAGTGAGACCCAGTACTTC
11	.	TRBV5-6	TRBJ2-5	few	CASSLQETQYF	TGTGCCAGCAGTCTCCAAGAGACCCAGTACTTC
16	TRBD1	TRBV15	TRBJ2-2	.	CATSGGQGANTGELFF	TGTGCCACCAGCGGGGGACAGGGGGCGAACACCGGGGAGCTGTTTTTT
13	TRBD1	TRBV3-1	TRBJ1-2	once	CASSAQGAYGYTF	TGTGCCAGCAGCGCACAGGGGGCGTATGGCTACACCTTC
15	TRBD2	TRBV20-1	TRBJ2-2	.	CSARKLAGNTGELFF	TGCAGTGCTAGAAAACTAGCGGGGAACACCGGGGAGCTGTTTTTT
16	.	TRBV4-3	TRBJ1-2	.	CASSQEGWGSNYGYTF	TGCGCCAGCAGCCAAGAAGGGTGGGGCTCTAACTATGGCTACACCTTC
13	TRBD1	TRBV9	TRBJ2-7	.	CASSGTGGNEQYF	TGTGCCAGCAGCGGGACAGGGGGCAACGAGCAGTACTTC
15	.	TRBV29-1	TRBJ2-2	.	CSVERGPSNTGELFF	TGCAGCGTTGAGAGGGGTCCCTCGAACACCGGGGAGCTGTTTTTT
15	.	TRBV20-1	TRBJ1-4	.	CSARDPGTANEKLFF	TGCAGTGCTAGAGATCCGGGCACGGCTAATGAAAAACTGTTTTTT
12	TRBD1	TRBV5-6	TRBJ1-1	.	CASSSGTASRFF	TGTGCCAGCAGCTCCGGGACAGCCTCTCGCTTCTTT
18	TRBD2	TRBV19	TRBJ2-1	.	CASSPGLAGGPGYNEQFF	TGTGCCAGTAGTCCGGGACTAGCGGGAGGGCCTGGGTACAATGAGCAGTTCTTC
15	.	TRBV5-1	TRBJ2-1	.	CASTQDVWPGYEQFF	TGCGCCAGCACCCAAGACGTGTGGCCAGGCTATGAGCAGTTCTTC
14	.	TRBV14	TRBJ1-1	.	CASNPMGENTEAFF	TGTGCCAGCAACCCAATGGGAGAGAACACTGAAGCTTTCTTT
13	.	TRBV6-2/TRBV6-3	TRBJ1-1	.	CASSLFGRTEAFF	TGTGCCAGCAGTTTGTTTGGGAGAACTGAAGCTTTCTTT
16	TRBD1	TRBV28	TRBJ1-2	.	CATRKDRQGGFYGYTF	TGTGCCACCCGAAAAGACCGACAGGGAGGTTTTTATGGCTACACCTTC
13	.	TRBV6-5	TRBJ2-6	.	CASSPIGANVLTF	TGTGCCAGCAGCCCGATTGGGGCCAACGTCCTGACTTTC
13	.	TRBV15	TRBJ2-2	.	CATSRANTGELFF	TGTGCCACCAGCAGAGCTAACACCGGGGAGCTGTTTTTT
13	.	TRBV6-2/TRBV6-3	TRBJ1-1	.	CASSPRGLTEAFF	TGTGCCAGCAGTCCCAGGGGTCTAACTGAAGCTTTCTTT
15	.	TRBV29-1	TRBJ2-1	.	CSVEGTLSSYNEQFF	TGCAGCGTTGAGGGGACCCTAAGCTCCTACAATGAGCAGTTCTTC
12	.	TRBV29-1	TRBJ2-7	.	CSAVGTAYEQYF	TGCAGCGCTGTGGGGACGGCCTACGAGCAGTACTTC
13	TRBD1	TRBV30	TRBJ1-2	.	CAWHGTGDSGYTF	TGTGCCTGGCATGGGACAGGGGATTCTGGCTACACCTTC
13	TRBD1	TRBV20-1	TRBJ2-1	.	CSAEPQGAFEQFF	TGCAGTGCCGAACCACAGGGGGCTTTTGAGCAGTTCTTC
13	.	TRBV19	TRBJ2-2	.	CASSMGYPGELFF	TGTGCCAGTAGTATGGGCTACCCCGGGGAGCTGTTTTTT
15	.	TRBV25-1	TRBJ2-5	.	CASSELASPQETQYF	TGTGCCAGCAGTGAACTAGCTAGCCCTCAAGAGACCCAGTACTTC
17	TRBD1	TRBV20-1	TRBJ1-2	.	CSASVVWTGGIAYGYTF	TGCAGTGCTAGTGTTGTTTGGACAGGGGGCATCGCATATGGCTACACCTTC
14	.	TRBV18	TRBJ2-7	.	CASSPRDDQTEQYF	TGTGCCAGCTCACCGCGGGACGATCAAACTGAGCAGTACTTC
16	TRBD1	TRBV9	TRBJ2-2	once	CASSPEGAPETGELFF	TGTGCCAGCAGCCCAGAGGGGGCCCCGGAGACCGGGGAGCTGTTTTTT
11	.	TRBV12-3/TRBV12-4	TRBJ1-1	.	CANGPGTEAFF	TGTGCTAATGGCCCAGGGACTGAAGCTTTCTTT
16	.	TRBV5-1	TRBJ2-7	.	CASSLVMGQDLYEQYF	TGCGCCAGCAGCTTGGTCATGGGGCAGGACCTCTACGAGCAGTACTTC
12	.	TRBV28	TRBJ2-2	.	CASSTTANELFF	TGTGCCAGCAGTACGACAGCCAACGAGCTGTTTTTT
12	.	TRBV28	TRBJ2-2	.	CASTFPSGELFF	TGTGCCAGCACCTTCCCCTCCGGGGAGCTGTTTTTT
14	.	TRBV7-8	TRBJ1-1	.	CASSAAGLNTEAFF	TGTGCCAGCAGCGCCGCTGGGTTGAACACTGAAGCTTTCTTT
13	.	TRBV9	TRBJ1-1	.	CASSVGRGTEAFF	TGTGCCAGCAGCGTAGGCAGGGGCACTGAAGCTTTCTTT
12	.	TRBV29-1	TRBJ1-1	.	CSVEDRALEAFF	TGCAGCGTTGAAGATCGGGCTCTTGAAGCTTTCTTT